The entry below describes one T cell receptor beta chain. What antigen it recognizes has not been identified. Per-base quality was not reported, and no clone a single base away is much larger than it. Per the germline V gene, SGHRS is the CDR1 and YFSETQ is the CDR2. V is pruned by 3 bases and J by 9 bases, leaving 7 bases of the junction without a gene match. Taken from cysteine to phenylalanine, the CDR3 has 14 residues. CDR3 DNA is the only sequence kept; it has 42 bases, read in frame from the first base. Libraries were made using the immunoSEQ multiplex PCR assay. A mixture of 60 forward primers for TCR Vbeta segments and 13 reverse primers for TCR Jbeta segments was used in the multiplex PCR. Amplification of the CDR3 region of rearranged TCR beta genes was performed with a multiplex PCR assay on genomic DNA. Amplified TCR beta libraries were sequenced as 87-base-pair reads on the Illumina HiSeq System. For the original study's pipeline: In a later analysis, tens of millions of unique TCR beta chains were counted across the 650 to 700 repertoires, and around 10 million of these chains were shared by at least two donors. Raw reads were error-corrected and collapsed into unique sequences by a nearest-neighbor algorithm in which closely related sequences were merged to remove PCR and sequencing errors. To assign V, D and J gene segments, CDR3 sequences were aligned to IMGT reference sequences. For a sequence to be retained, at least a six-nucleotide match to both a V gene segment and a J gene segment was required. A rearrangement counted as productive if the CDR3 had no stop codons and remained in frame with V and J, and every other rearrangement counted as non-productive. Following IMGT convention, CDR3 was defined as the stretch from the second conserved V-encoded cysteine up to the conserved J-encoded phenylalanine. The earlier analysis of 500 to 750 of the donors excluded any sequence lacking an unambiguous match to a single V gene segment. An earlier analysis of almost 600 of the donors classified V segments as functional when productive rearrangements were above 56.7% and as segregating when the standard deviation between donors was above 5%. To diagnose cytomegalovirus status from the catalog of TCR beta chain sequences, a statistical classification framework was built. A later analysis assigned V and J genes by comparing TCR nucleotide sequences with IMGT/GENE-DB human TR gene sequences. A later analysis assigned CDR3 sequences and most-parsimonious VDJ recombination scenarios with the TCRdist pipeline. A later analysis defined each TCR beta chain by its CDR3 amino acid sequence plus V-gene family, and excluded reads lacking a unique V-gene family. A later analysis removed 500 to 600 highly shared, low-generation-probability nucleotide sequences to deal with suspected cross-contamination and a sequencing artifact. For each public chain, a later analysis derived a clonal expansion index from normalized ranks of inferred template counts within each repertoire. In a later analysis, generation probabilities were computed with a VDJ recombination model fitted to out-of-frame rearrangements, and the resulting probabilities were checked against IGoR. In a later analysis, TCR-TCR, TCR-HLA and TCR-CMV co-occurrence was scored with hypergeometric tests, and a repertoire-size bias correction was applied to TCR pairs. False discovery rates were estimated in a later analysis by permuting HLA or CMV assignments 20 times. In a later analysis, co-occurring TCRs were grouped with DBSCAN, and TCRdist sequence similarity was added when clustering was performed within HLA-allele-positive subsets. Repertoires with fewer than 30,000 or more than 120,000 public chains were left out of co-occurrence clustering, as were a handful of repertoires with anomalous nucleotide sharing. Held by TCRdb, this immuneACCESS table contains in-frame sequences only and omits some clones. Under half of the omission traces to an unresolved V gene where checked; the cause of the rest is unknown. From that table come the V and J calls and clone size; the DNA was used to work out D and trimming. Here the sample has around 150,000 clones; 75% occur a single time. The ten largest clonotypes hold 2.5% to 3.5% of the sample.

The cohort consisted of approximately 690 healthy bone marrow donors. At the time of sampling, every cohort member was nominally healthy, though immune exposures that went unrecorded were likely present. The donor was CMV seropositive and belonged to the group of 250 to 350 seropositive cohort members. Every donor gave a peripheral blood sample, and the peripheral blood mononuclear cells from that sample were used for TCR beta sequencing. The Qiagen DNeasy Blood Extraction Kit was used to extract genomic DNA from the blood cell samples. The source of the sample is a study of cytomegalovirus exposure and HLA in healthy donors listed by TCRdb under 2017. Regarding the study in general: According to an earlier analysis of 587 of the donors, about 180 million T cells yielded 117 million unique TCR beta sequences and approximately 300 Gb of sequence data. Both class I and class II loci were covered by HLA typing, at four-digit resolution. The number of typed donors differed by locus: roughly 629-630 for A, B, C, DRB1 and DQB1; approximately 520 for DQA1; around 580 for DPA1; and around 450 for DPB1. Among the approximately 420 genotyped donors, approximately 76% belonged to the genetic ancestry cluster associated with self-reported Caucasian donors. To predict cytomegalovirus infection status, the study combined high-throughput TCR immunosequencing, statistical association of individual TCRs with disease status, and machine learning. Rather than using new phenotypic data, the later analysis identified candidate immune exposures from TCR beta sequences and from how often those sequences occurred across donors. An earlier analysis of some 500 of the donors applied high-throughput TCR beta sequencing to assess whether each TCR beta V gene segment acted as functional or pseudogenic. Every repertoire in the discovery cohort had been generated on one and the same sequencing platform. A later analysis re-analyzed previously published TCR beta repertoires from roughly 630 donors and added high-resolution HLA genotyping to study TCR occurrence patterns. Donor age, sex, ethnicity and CMV serostatus were compiled alongside the repertoire data. The study aimed to test whether cataloging public T cell receptors could reveal signatures of past pathogen exposure. Besides the first cohort of roughly 640 subjects, a separate validation cohort made up of 120 different subjects was used. Approximately 310 gigabases of sequencing data and 70 million to 85 million unique TCR sequences were included in an early release covering 550 to 650 HLA-typed donors. The study used immunosequencing to profile the T cell repertoires of some 600 subjects and linked those repertoires to cytomegalovirus serostatus. A few DR-DQ haplotypes were treated as single units for association and clustering because of strong linkage in the cohort. Among 398 genotyped donors of the cohort, an average of about 240,000 unique TCR beta nucleotide sequences were sequenced per donor, around a sixth of them non-productive. Genome-wide SNP genotypes for about three fifths of the roughly 670 donors were used in a later genetic analysis, which treated that subset as a discovery cohort.

Broad study findings and their caveats: The study gave a list of 150 to 200 TCR beta chains associated with cytomegalovirus. Assigning TCR associations to individual alleles was difficult when HLA alleles, especially DR and DQ, strongly co-occurred. Linkage disequilibrium might explain the correlated functional status among segregating V segments, but an unknown experimental factor could not be ruled out. In vitro tests confirmed that three of the cytomegalovirus-associated TCR beta chains recognize cytomegalovirus antigens. According to a later analysis, TCR association rates differed among HLA loci, with DRB1 alleles showing the most associated TCRs and HLA-C alleles showing the fewest. Compared with the roughly 700-donor mean, donors in an Asian-associated ancestry cluster had fewer N-insertions in productive TCRs, according to a later genetic analysis. Only TCR beta chains were sequenced in this cohort, and the absence of alpha or paired-chain data limited detectable features. For the cohort, immune exposure information was limited to CMV serostatus. In both the original and validation cohorts, the classifier was reported to diagnose cytomegalovirus status with high specificity and sensitivity. The presence/absence analyses assumed that sequencing depth was roughly uniform across donors, and that assumption may not be true. A further reported finding was that TCR beta sequences accurately predicted the HLA-A and HLA-B alleles for most subjects in the first cohort. Because counts were too low, fewer than 20 rarely observed V segments, including chromosome 9 orphons, were excluded from the earlier analysis of several hundred of the donors. Compared with equally common non-associated chains, HLA-associated TCR beta chains in a later analysis were more clonally expanded and had lower generation probabilities. Because HLA typing was unavailable for some donors at each locus, only the typed subset was used in association tests. A later analysis found that most CMV-associated TCR beta chains appeared HLA-restricted, with HLA associations seemingly driven largely by CMV exposure. In a later analysis, around 17,000 TCR beta sequences were associated with specific HLA alleles at a false discovery rate of 0.05. While some public TCRs were present in many individuals, most TCR sequences turned up only very rarely across donors. A group of highly shared sequence variants was considered likely to be a technical artifact of the sequencing pipeline. In a later analysis, several top co-occurrence clusters were reported to appear linked to parvovirus B19, influenza, CMV and Epstein-Barr virus. An earlier analysis of several hundred of the donors showed that most TCR beta V segments appeared in productive rearrangements either about 87% or about 30% of the time, which broadly matched IMGT annotations. According to the authors, the approach could potentially be generalized to other disease states and immunological phenotypes. A later genetic analysis associated a missense DCLRE1C variant with V-gene and J-gene trimming of TCR beta chains, and an independent cohort replicated the association. Because the 87-base-pair reads could not distinguish some IMGT-functional V segments, including TRBV6-2 and TRBV6-3, those segments were excluded.

The sequence is built from TRBV5-1 and TRBJ2-1; 9 middle bases align to TRBD1. Input material: PBMCs. This clonotype was obtained from a woman between 45 and 60 years old in good health and CMV-seropositive. The CDR3 corresponds to CASSWDRVAGEQFF. The DNA sequence is given as TGCGCCAGCAGCTGGGACAGGGTAGCCGGTGAGCAGTTCTTC.